This TCR beta chain was found in a study of vaccination and CD4 T cells after COVID-19. This clonotype was picked up one time. As yet, its antigen is unknown. Treatment noted: approximately nine-day PBMC culture with coronavirus spike peptide pools or control peptides (ViraFEST assay). The Oncomine TCR Beta short-read assay was what sequenced the DNA obtained from cultured CD4+ T cells. TCRdb re-called the PCR reads with MiXCR, one entry per CDR3 protein. The table shows about 23,000 distinct CDR3 sequences, with roughly 53% occurring only once. The source material was CD4+ T cells from blood, cultured in vitro. This sequence was found in a human donor who had recovered from COVID-19.

The CDR3 region is CASSLAVQGRTEAFF. The CDR3 nucleotides are TGTGCCAGCAGTTTAGCCGTACAGGGACGGACTGAAGCTTTCTTT. The chain joins TRBV28 to TRBJ1-1, with a tentative D call TRBD1 (6 bases). CDR1 and CDR2 from the germline V gene are MDHEN and SYDVKM. This CDR3 is 15 amino acids long. The V and J ends lost 2 bases and 5 bases respectively, with 15 bases between them.